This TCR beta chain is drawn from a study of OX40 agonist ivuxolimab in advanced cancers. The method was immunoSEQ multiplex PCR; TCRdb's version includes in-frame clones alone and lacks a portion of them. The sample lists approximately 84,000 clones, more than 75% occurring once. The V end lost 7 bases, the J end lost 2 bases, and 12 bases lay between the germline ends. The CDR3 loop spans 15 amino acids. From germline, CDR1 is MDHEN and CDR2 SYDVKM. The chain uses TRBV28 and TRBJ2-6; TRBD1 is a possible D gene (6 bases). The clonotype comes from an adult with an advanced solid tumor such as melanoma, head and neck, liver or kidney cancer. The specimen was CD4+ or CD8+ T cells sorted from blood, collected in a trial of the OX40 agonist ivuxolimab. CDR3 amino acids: CASKLGATGANVLTF. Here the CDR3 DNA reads TGTGCCAGCAAGTTGGGGGCGACTGGGGCCAACGTCCTGACTTTC.